A single sample gave rise to the 10 T cell receptor beta chains below, sequenced in a study of CD8+ T cells in alopecia areata. RNA extraction and reverse transcription yielded cDNA as sequencing template. Profiled with immunoSEQ multiplex PCR; TCRdb holds only in-frame clones, not every one. The sample holds roughly 250,000 clones, less than 80% seen once. Here the sequenced sample was CD4+ T cells sorted from blood, taken at week 0. Receptors originate from a human donor with alopecia areata.

This clone was observed a handful of times. One junction end does not reproduce the germline sequence, and a read error may be involved. This chain joins TRBV6-5 and TRBJ2-3; D is unresolved. Germline CDR1 MNHEY, CDR2 SVGAGI. The CDR3 extends over 14 amino acids. The CDR3 protein is CAISGSGTTDTQYF. CDR3 sequence (DNA): TGTGCCATCAGTGGATCAGGAACCACAGATACGCAGTATTTT.

The count of this clone is one. The chain joins TRBV6-5 to TRBJ1-6; 7 bases align to TRBD1. Germline CDR1 is MNHEY and CDR2 is SVGAGI. CDR3 length equals 15 residues. Trimming removed 6 bases from V and 5 bases from J; junction bases left unmatched: 7. The CDR3 sequence is CASRPHGQDNSPLHF. The CDR3 DNA reads TGTGCCAGCAGACCCCACGGACAGGATAATTCACCCCTCCACTTT.

The rearrangement links TRBV29-1 to TRBJ2-2, with a tentative D call TRBD1 (5 bases). Trimming stripped 4 bases from V and 5 bases from J, with 11 bases between. CDR1 and CDR2 from the germline V gene are SQVTM and ANQGSEA. The CDR3 runs to 13 residues. The CDR3 here is CSVGQGLTGELFF. The DNA of the CDR3 is TGCAGCGTTGGCCAGGGTCTTACCGGGGAGCTGTTTTTT.

Note on this clone: This specimen includes other DNA sequences encoding the same CDR3. The chain employs TRBV5-1 and TRBJ2-3; a possible D gene is TRBD2 (6 bases). This CDR3 is 15 amino acids long. Per germline, CDR1 SGHRS and CDR2 YFSETQ. Trimming stripped 1 base from V and 0 bases from J, with 9 bases between. In DNA form, the CDR3 reads TGCGCCAGCAGCTTGCGCGGGGTCAGCACAGATACGCAGTATTTT. It encodes CASSLRGVSTDTQYF.

In this sample, this clone turned up a few times. The CDR3 DNA reads as TGTGCCAGCAGCTCGCACGGACTAGCGGGCGACACCGGGGAGCTGTTTTTT. Amino acids: CASSSHGLAGDTGELFF. The chain recombines TRBV11-2 with TRBJ2-2, with 11 bases aligning to TRBD2. There are 17 residues in the CDR3. Trimming removed 4 bases from V and 3 bases from J; junction bases left unmatched: 7. The germline CDR1 and CDR2 sequences are SGHAT and FQNNGV.

The chain links TRBV30 to TRBJ2-5; 8 nucleotides line up with TRBD1. J lost 5 bases, V lost 3 bases, and 11 bases had no gene match. The CDR3 spans 15 residues. Per germline, CDR1 GTSNPN and CDR2 SVGIG (reference sequence). The CDR3 sequence is CAWSDEFRGRETQYF. As DNA, the CDR3 is TGTGCCTGGAGCGACGAATTCAGGGGGCGGGAGACCCAGTACTTC. The complete variable domain, with remaining parts taken from reference TRBV30 and TRBJ2-5, reads SQTIHQWPATLVQPVGSPLSLECTVEGTSNPNLYWYRQAAGRGLQLLFYSVGIGQISSEVPQNLSASRPQDRQFILSSKKLLLSDSGFYLCAWSDEFRGRETQYFGPGTRLLVL.

This chain connects TRBV6-5 to TRBJ1-5, with 7 bases lining up with TRBD1. Unmatched junction bases numbered 5, after V lost 5 bases and J lost 7 bases. From germline, CDR1 is MNHEY and CDR2 SVGAGI. This CDR3 comprises 13 residues. The CDR3 region has the DNA TGTGCCAGCAGTCGCTTACAGGGGCAGCCCCAGCATTTT. Amino acid sequence: CASSRLQGQPQHF.

This clone was detected only a few times. The rearrangement links TRBV7-2 to TRBJ1-1, with D uncertain. Germline V gives CDR1 SGHTA, CDR2 FQGNSA. V lost 2 bases and J lost 3, with 10 bases in between. The CDR3 contains 14 residues. DNA of the CDR3: TGTGCCAGCAGCTTAACCCCACGGGACACTGAAGCTTTCTTT. Protein sequence: CASSLTPRDTEAFF.

The rearrangement links TRBV27 to TRBJ2-7, with a weak D call TRBD1 (7 bases). Per the germline V gene, CDR1 is MNHEY and CDR2 is SMNVEV (reference sequence). Trimming shortened V by 2 bases and J by 2 bases, and 10 bases separated the two germline ends. The CDR3 has 14 residues. The DNA for the CDR3 is TGTGCCAGCAGTTTAGGAGGGGGCACCTACGAGCAGTACTTC. It is translated as CASSLGGGTYEQYF.

J is TRBJ2-1 and V is TRBV14, with D unresolved. Germline-derived CDR1 and CDR2 are SGHDN and FVKESK. CDR3 length equals 13 residues. Trimming left V 3 bases short and J 9 bases short, with 12 bases between. CDR3 nucleotides: TGTGCCAGCAGCCAGTACTTAGCTGGTGAGCAGTTCTTC. Its translation: CASSQYLAGEQFF.